This TCR beta chain is from a study of T cell clonality in common variable immunodeficiency. Blood samples were heparinized, about 4.5 to 9 ml per donor. The CDR3 has 15 amino acids. V dropped 3 bases and J dropped 0; count of bases not matched to a gene: 5. Germline V CDR1 and CDR2: LNHDA, SQIVND (reference sequence). Repertoires were generated with immunoSEQ multiplex PCR, while TCRdb's copy carries only in-frame clones and drops some. The sample includes around 42,000 clones, none of them occurring once. This clone was found many times. The read ends 3 residues early relative to the CDR3; the germline J gene fills the gap.

The sequence came from a person between 18 and 70 years old in good health. Sequences were obtained from peripheral blood mononuclear cells. V gene TRBV19 combines with J gene TRBJ2-7, with TRBD2 identical over 7 bases. The CDR3 is CASSIGSGYSYEQYF. The CDR3 bases that were read are TGTGCCAGTAGTATTGGTAGCGGGTACTCCTACGAG.